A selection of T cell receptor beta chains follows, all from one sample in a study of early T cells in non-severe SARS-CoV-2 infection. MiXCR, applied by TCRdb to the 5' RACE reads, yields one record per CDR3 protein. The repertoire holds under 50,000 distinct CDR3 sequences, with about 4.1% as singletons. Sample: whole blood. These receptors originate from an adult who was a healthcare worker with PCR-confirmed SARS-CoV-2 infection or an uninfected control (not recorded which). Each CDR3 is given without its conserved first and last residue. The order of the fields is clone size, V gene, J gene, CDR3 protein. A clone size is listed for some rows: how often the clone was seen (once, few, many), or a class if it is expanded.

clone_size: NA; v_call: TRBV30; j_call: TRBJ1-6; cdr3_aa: AWGIDNSPLH
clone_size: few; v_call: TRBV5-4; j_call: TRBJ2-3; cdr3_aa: ASSVGEGTDTQY
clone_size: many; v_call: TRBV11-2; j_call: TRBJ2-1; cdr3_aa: ASSLTALGDYNEQF
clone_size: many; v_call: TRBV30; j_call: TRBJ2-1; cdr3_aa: AWSASGIPWGQF
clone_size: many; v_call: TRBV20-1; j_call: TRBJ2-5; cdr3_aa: SASLETQY
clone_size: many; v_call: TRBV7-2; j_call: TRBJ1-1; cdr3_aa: ASSPRDPRGAF
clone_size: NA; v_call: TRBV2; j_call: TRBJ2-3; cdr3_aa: ASSDSADTQY
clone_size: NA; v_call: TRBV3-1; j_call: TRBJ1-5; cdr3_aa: ASSYGQGNQPQH
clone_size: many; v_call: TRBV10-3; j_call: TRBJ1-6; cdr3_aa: AIVPRQGANSPLH
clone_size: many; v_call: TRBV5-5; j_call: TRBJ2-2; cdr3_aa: ASSSQGSYTGELF
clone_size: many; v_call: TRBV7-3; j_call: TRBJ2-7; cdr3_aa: ASSLSPLYEQY
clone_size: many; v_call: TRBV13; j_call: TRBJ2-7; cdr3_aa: ASSFSLAGEYEQY
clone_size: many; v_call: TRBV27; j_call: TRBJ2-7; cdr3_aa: ASRKDLAPHYEQY
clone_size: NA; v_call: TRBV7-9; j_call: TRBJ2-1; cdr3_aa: ASSPELQGASYNEQF